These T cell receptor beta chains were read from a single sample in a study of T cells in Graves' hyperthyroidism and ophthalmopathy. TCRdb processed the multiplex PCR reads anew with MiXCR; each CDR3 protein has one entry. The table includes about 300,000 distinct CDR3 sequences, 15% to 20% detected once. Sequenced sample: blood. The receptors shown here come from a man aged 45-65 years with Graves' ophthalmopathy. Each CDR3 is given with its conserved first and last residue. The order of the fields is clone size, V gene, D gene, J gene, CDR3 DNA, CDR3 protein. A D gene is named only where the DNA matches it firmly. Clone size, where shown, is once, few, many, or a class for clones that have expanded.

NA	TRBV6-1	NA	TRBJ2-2	TGTGCCAGCAGCCTCGTCAGAACCGGGGAGCTGTTTTTT	CASSLVRTGELFF
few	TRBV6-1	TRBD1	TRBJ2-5	TGTGCCAGCAGTTCCCTCGGACAGGGCCAAGAGACCCAGTACTTC	CASSSLGQGQETQYF
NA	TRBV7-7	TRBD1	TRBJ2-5	TGTGCTAGCAGCTTAGGCGGACAGGGGCCGTTCGAGACCCAGTACTTC	CASSLGGQGPFETQYF
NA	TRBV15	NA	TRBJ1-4	TGTGCCACCAGCAGAGTGGGCGAGGGGAGAACTAATGAAAAACTGTTTTTT	CATSRVGEGRTNEKLFF
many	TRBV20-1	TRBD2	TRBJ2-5	TGCAGTGCTAGAGAGGGTAGCGGGAGTGAGGGGGAGACCCAGTACTTC	CSAREGSGSEGETQYF
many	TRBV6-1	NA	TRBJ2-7	TGTGCCGGGTCAGACTACTCCTACGAGCAGTACTTC	CAGSDYSYEQYF
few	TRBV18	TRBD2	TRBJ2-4	TGTGCCAGCTCCCCAGAGGGCTGGCGGGAGGCTTCGGCCAAAAACATTCAGTACTTC	CASSPEGWREASAKNIQYF
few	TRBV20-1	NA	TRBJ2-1	TGCAGTGCTAGGACGGCAACCTCCTACAATGAGCAGTTCTTC	CSARTATSYNEQFF
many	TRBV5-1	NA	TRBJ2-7	TGCGCCAGCAGCTTAGGATACAACTACGAGCAGTACTTC	CASSLGYNYEQYF
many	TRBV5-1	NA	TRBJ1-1	TGCGCCAGCAGCAATCCCGGGGCTTTCACTGAAGCTTTCTTT	CASSNPGAFTEAFF
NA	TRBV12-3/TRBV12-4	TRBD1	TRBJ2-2	TGTGCCAGCAGTTTAAAGAGGACAGGGGTTAACGCCGGGGAGCTGTTTTTT	CASSLKRTGVNAGELFF
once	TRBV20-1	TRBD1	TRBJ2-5	TGCAGTGCCATGGGGACAGGCCAAGAGACCCAGTACTTC	CSAMGTGQETQYF
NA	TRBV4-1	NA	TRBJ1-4	TGCGCCAGCAGCAAAGGGGAAATAAATGAAAAACTGTTTTTT	CASSKGEINEKLFF
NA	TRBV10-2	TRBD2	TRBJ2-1	TGCGCCAGCGCAGGTACCCCCGGGACTAGCTCCTACAATGAGCAGTTCTTC	CASAGTPGTSSYNEQFF
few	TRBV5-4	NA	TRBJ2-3	TGTGCCAGCAGCTTCGGTTGGACAGGGAGGGAAACGCAGTATTTT	CASSFGWTGRETQYF
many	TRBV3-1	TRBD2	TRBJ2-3	TGTGCCAGCAGCCCTAGCGGCATAAGCACAGATACGCAGTATTTT	CASSPSGISTDTQYF
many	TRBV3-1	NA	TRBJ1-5	TGTGCCAGCAGCCATCAGGGTCAGCCCCAGCATTTT	CASSHQGQPQHF
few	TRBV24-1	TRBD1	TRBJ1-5	TGTGCCACCAGTGAAACAGGGGGGCAACAGCCCCAGCATTTT	CATSETGGQQPQHF
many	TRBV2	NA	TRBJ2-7	TGTGCCAGCAGGGAGGGGAACCTCTCCTACGAGCAGTACTTC	CASREGNLSYEQYF
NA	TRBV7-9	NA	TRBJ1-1	TGTGCCAGCAGCTTAGCGTCAGTTGAAGCTTTCTTT	CASSLASVEAFF
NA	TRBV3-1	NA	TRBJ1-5	TGTGCCAGCAGCCAAGACAGGGGCTATCAGCCCCAGCATTTT	CASSQDRGYQPQHF
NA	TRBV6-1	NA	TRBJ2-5	TGTGCCAGCAACGGCGGGACGGAGACCCAGTACTTC	CASNGGTETQYF
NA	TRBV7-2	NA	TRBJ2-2	TGTGCCAGCAGCTTAGACGGGACAGGGGAGCTGTTTTTT	CASSLDGTGELFF
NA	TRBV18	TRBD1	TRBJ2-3	TGTGCCAGCTCACCTTCGGGACAGGGCACAGATACGCAGTATTTT	CASSPSGQGTDTQYF
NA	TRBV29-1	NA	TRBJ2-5	TGCAGCGTGCCCCACCACCAAGAGACCCAGTACTTC	CSVPHHQETQYF
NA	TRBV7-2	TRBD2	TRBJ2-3	TGTGCCAGCCGAGGGAGGGCCGGGGGGTATACAGATACGCAGTATTTT	CASRGRAGGYTDTQYF
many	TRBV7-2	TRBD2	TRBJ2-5	TGTGCCAGCAGCGGACAGGGACTAGCGGGAGGGCGAGAGACCCAGTACTTC	CASSGQGLAGGRETQYF